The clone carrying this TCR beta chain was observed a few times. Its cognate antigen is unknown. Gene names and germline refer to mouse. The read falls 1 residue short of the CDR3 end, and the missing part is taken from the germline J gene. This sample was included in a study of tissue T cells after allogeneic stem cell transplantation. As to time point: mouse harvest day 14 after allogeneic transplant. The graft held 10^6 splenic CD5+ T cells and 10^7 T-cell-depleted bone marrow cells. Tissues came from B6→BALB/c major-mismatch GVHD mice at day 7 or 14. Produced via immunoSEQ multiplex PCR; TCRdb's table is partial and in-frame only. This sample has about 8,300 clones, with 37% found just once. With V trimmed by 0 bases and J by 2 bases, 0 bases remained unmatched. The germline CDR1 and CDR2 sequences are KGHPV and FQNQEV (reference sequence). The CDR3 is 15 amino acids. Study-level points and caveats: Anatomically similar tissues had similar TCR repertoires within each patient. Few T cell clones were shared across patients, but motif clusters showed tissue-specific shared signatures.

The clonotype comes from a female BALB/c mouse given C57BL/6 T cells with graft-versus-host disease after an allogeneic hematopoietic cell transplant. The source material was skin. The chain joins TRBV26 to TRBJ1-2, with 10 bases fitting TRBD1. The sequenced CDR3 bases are TGTGCCAGCAGTCTGTCGGGACAGGGGAACTCCGACTACACC. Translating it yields CASSLSGQGNSDYT. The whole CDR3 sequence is CASSLSGQGNSDYTF.